This is a list of T cell receptor beta chains from one sample in a study of blood T cells in healthy people across ages. TCRdb re-called the 5' RACE reads with MiXCR, one entry per CDR3 protein. The sample has some 1.5 million distinct CDR3 sequences; about 30% are singletons. Input material: blood. The receptors here all came from a woman aged 25 to 39 in good health. The CDR3 runs from the conserved cysteine through the conserved F or W. D genes are given only for firm matches. A row's size may be missing; if present it is once, few, many or a size class.

CDR3 DNA,CDR3 protein,D gene,J gene,clone size,V gene
TGCGCCAGCTCCCTCTTCCTGGCCAACGTCCTGACTTTC,CASSLFLANVLTF,NA,TRBJ2-6,many,TRBV10-2
TGTGCCAGCAGGTCCCCCGGGCCCTTGTTTGGCTACACCTTC,CASRSPGPLFGYTF,NA,TRBJ1-2,NA,TRBV27
TGCAGTGCTCAAACCGGGACTAGCCCAGACAATGAGCAGTTCTTC,CSAQTGTSPDNEQFF,TRBD2,TRBJ2-1,NA,TRBV20-1
TGCGCCAGCAGTGGGTTCGGAGCGGGCTCGGGGCACGAGCAGTACTTC,CASSGFGAGSGHEQYF,NA,TRBJ2-7,many,TRBV4-1
TGCAGCCCCTTCCCACTGTGCTCCTACAATGAGCAGTTCTTC,CSPFPLCSYNEQFF,NA,TRBJ2-1,few,TRBV20-1
TGTGCCAGCAGCTTAGACGGGGGGGGGCGGAACTTC,CASSLDGGGRNF,TRBD2,TRBJ2-5,NA,TRBV11-2
TGTGCCAGCAGTTCTTGGGCAGGGAAGGTAGAGACCCAGTACTTC,CASSSWAGKVETQYF,NA,TRBJ2-5,NA,TRBV6-2/TRBV6-3
TGCGCCAGCAGTCAGAACCTGAGGGTTGAGCAGTTCTTC,CASSQNLRVEQFF,NA,TRBJ2-1,NA,TRBV4-3
TGTGCCAGCATTGCGGACAGGGGTTACAATCAGCCCCAGCATTTT,CASIADRGYNQPQHF,TRBD1,TRBJ1-5,NA,TRBV6-1
TGTGCCAGCAGCCCCCGGGACAGGGCTTCCTACGAGCAGTACTTC,CASSPRDRASYEQYF,TRBD1,TRBJ2-7,many,TRBV14
TGTGCCAGCAGCCCACCGGCCGGGGCCGGGGGTGGCTACACCTTC,CASSPPAGAGGGYTF,NA,TRBJ1-2,NA,TRBV4-2
TGCAGTCTAGGCGAACAGAGCGGAAACATTCAGTACTTC,CSLGEQSGNIQYF,NA,TRBJ2-4,NA,TRBV20-1
TGTGCCAGCAGTTTACAACGGACGGGGACTGAAGCTTTCTTT,CASSLQRTGTEAFF,NA,TRBJ1-1,few,TRBV12-3/TRBV12-4
TGTGCCAGCAGCCCTTCCGTCGGGACAGGGAGCCACGAGCAGTACTTC,CASSPSVGTGSHEQYF,TRBD1,TRBJ2-7,NA,TRBV6-5
TGTGCCAGCAGTTTCATCTCGGGACGGAGCACAGATACGCAGTATTTT,CASSFISGRSTDTQYF,NA,TRBJ2-3,few,TRBV12-3/TRBV12-4
TGTGCCAGCATATCCTTGGGCAGCGGGCCCTACGAGCAGTACTTC,CASISLGSGPYEQYF,NA,TRBJ2-7,NA,TRBV6-1
TGTGCCAGCAGCGGTAGCGGGGGGGCCGTAGAGACCCAGTACTTC,CASSGSGGAVETQYF,TRBD2,TRBJ2-5,few,TRBV7-9
TGTGCCAGCAGCTCCGGGGGGACAGCGGTTTTCGAGCAGTACTTC,CASSSGGTAVFEQYF,NA,TRBJ2-7,NA,TRBV28